This T cell receptor (beta chain) appears in the sequencing data of a study of breast tumors, draining lymph nodes, adjacent tissues. On this clonotype: Its antigen is still unknown. This clone may be a read error of a much larger clone one base away.

MiXCR, applied by TCRdb to the multiplex PCR reads, yields one record per CDR3 protein. Among under 350,000 distinct CDR3 sequences listed, roughly 30% were seen once. The CDR3 is 15 residues long. Per the germline V gene, CDR1 is SGHTA and CDR2 is FQGNSA. The lymph nodes were axillary draining lymph nodes from breast cancer patients. Overall study findings and caveats: That most tumor T cells come from lymph nodes remained unproven. Compared with lymph nodes, tumors were less diverse; compared with nontumor tissue, more.

This chain links TRBV7-2 with TRBJ2-7; 9 nucleotides align to TRBD2. This TCR was sampled from a female donor with breast cancer. Some clones in this sample may be carry-over from other donors' samples. Source material: axillary lymph node tissue. Here the CDR3 reads CASSLVREGPYEQHF. CDR3 bases: TGTGCCAGCAGCTTAGTGCGGGAGGGCCCCTACGAGCAGCACTTC.